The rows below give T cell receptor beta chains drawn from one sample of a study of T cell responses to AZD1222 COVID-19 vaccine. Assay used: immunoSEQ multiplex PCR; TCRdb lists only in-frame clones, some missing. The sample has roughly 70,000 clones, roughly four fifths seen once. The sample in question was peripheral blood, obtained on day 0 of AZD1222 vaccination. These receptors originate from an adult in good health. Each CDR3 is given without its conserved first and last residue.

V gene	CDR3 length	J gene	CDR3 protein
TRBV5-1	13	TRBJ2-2	ASSFAPGSGGELF
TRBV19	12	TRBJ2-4	ASSSPGDRNIQY
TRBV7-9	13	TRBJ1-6	ASSPPGSYNSPLH
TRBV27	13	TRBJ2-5	ASSLSASGGPQQY
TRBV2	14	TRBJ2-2	ASSGGSARSTGELF
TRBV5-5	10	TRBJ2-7	ASSLSSYEQY
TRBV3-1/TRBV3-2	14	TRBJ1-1	ASSQEAEYMNTEAF
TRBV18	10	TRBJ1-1	ASSGGITEAF
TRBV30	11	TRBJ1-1	AWSVYMNTEAF
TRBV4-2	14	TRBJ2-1	ASSRQTSGIDNEQF
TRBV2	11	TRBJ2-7	ASSPTFHYEQY
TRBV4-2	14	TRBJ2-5	ASSRGQGPHQETQY
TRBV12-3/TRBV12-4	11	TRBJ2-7	ASSFNRGYEQY
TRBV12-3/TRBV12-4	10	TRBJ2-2	ASRGLPGELF
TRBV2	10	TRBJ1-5	ASSATGQPQH
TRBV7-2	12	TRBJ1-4	ASSLGGINEKLF
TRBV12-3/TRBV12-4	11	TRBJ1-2	ASSLTVGYGYT
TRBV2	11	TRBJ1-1	ASGLVANTEAF
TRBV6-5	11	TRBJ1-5	ASSYSISQPQH
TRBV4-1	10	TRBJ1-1	ASSQMNTEAF
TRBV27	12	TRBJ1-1	ASRYRGGNTEAF
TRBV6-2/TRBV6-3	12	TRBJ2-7	ASSYAGSSYEQY
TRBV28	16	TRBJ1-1	ASSWGYRGRRVNTEAF
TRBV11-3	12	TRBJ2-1	ASSPPGGYNEQF